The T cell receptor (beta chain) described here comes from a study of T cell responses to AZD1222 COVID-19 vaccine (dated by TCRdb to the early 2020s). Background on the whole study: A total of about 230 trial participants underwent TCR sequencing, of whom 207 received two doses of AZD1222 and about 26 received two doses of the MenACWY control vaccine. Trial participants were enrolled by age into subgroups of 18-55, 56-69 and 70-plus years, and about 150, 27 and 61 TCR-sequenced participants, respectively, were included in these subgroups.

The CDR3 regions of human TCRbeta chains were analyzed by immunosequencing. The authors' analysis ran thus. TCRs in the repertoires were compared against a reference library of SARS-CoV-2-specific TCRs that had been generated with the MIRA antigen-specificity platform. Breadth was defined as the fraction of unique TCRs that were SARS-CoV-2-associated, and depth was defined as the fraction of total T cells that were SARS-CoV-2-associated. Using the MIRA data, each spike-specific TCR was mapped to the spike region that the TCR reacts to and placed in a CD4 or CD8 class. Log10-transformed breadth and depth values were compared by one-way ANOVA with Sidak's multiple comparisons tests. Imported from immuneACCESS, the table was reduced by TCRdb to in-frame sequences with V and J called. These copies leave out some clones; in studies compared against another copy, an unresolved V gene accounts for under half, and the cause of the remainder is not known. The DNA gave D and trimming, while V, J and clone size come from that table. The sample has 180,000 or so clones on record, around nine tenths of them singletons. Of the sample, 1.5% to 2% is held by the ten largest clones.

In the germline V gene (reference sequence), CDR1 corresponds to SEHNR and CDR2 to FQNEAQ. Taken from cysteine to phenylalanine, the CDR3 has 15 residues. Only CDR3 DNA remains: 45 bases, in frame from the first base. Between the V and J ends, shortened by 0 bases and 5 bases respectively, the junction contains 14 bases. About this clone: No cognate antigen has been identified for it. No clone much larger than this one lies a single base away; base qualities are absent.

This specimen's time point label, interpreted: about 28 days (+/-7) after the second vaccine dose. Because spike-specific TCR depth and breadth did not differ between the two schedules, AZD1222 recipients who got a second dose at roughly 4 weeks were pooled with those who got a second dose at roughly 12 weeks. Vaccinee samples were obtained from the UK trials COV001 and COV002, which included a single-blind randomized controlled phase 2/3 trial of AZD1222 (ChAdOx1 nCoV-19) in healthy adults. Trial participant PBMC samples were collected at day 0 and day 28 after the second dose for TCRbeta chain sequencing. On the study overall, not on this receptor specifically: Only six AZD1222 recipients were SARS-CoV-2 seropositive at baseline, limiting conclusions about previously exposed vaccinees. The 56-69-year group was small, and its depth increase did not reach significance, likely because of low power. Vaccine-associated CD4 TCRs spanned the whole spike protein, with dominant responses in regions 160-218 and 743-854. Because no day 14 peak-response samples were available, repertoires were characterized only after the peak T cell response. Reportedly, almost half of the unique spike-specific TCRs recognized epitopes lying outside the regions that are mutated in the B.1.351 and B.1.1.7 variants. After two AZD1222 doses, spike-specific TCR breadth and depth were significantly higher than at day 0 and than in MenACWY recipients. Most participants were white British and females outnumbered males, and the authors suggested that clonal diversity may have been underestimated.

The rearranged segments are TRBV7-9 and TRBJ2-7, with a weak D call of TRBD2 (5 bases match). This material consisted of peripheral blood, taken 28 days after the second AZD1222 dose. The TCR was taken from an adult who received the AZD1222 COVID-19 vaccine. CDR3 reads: CASSLATGIFNEQYF. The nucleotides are TGTGCCAGCAGCTTAGCCACCGGGATATTTAACGAGCAGTACTTC.